This T cell receptor beta chain was recovered during a study of T cell responses to AZD1222 COVID-19 vaccine. Comment on this clone: Its antigen is unidentified.

Whole-study results and caveats: With dominance at 160-218 and 743-854, vaccine-associated CD4 TCRs spanned spike.

Method: immunoSEQ multiplex PCR; TCRdb's copy keeps in-frame clones and lacks some. The sample lists around 65,000 clones; 75% to 90% were seen once. This TCR derives from an adult who received the AZD1222 COVID-19 vaccine. The material sequenced was peripheral blood, taken 28 days after the second AZD1222 dose.

CDR3 residues: CASSDPGGRAHNEQFF. CDR3 DNA: TGCGCCAGCAGTGATCCGGGCGGGAGGGCTCACAATGAGCAGTTCTTC. V and J are TRBV10-2 and TRBJ2-1, with 9 bases identical to TRBD2. The V gene end was trimmed by 3 bases and the J gene end by 5 bases; junction bases not matched to a gene: 8. This CDR3 contains 16 residues. Germline V gene sequence: CDR1 WSHSY, CDR2 SAAADI.